The 27 T cell receptor beta chains presented below share a single source sample, sequenced in a study of blood T cell repertoires in COVID-19. Measured with immunoSEQ multiplex PCR; TCRdb has only the in-frame clones, and not every one. The sample has over 80,000 clones, 75% to 90% seen once. The specimen sequenced was peripheral blood. The source of these receptors is a woman in her seventies with acute or convalescent COVID-19.

A single count supports this clone. The chain combines TRBV5-6 with TRBJ2-5; 14 nucleotides match TRBD2. Losses at the gene ends were 3 bases for V and 5 bases for J; bases not matched to a gene: 12. In germline, CDR1 is SGHDT, CDR2 YYEEEE. The CDR3 contains 18 residues. The CDR3 nucleotides are TGTGCCAGCAGCTCTTCCTGGACTAGCGGGAGGTCAGGGGAGACCCAGTACTTC. Amino acid sequence: CASSSSWTSGRSGETQYF.

The sample holds one count of this clone. The CDR3 protein is CASSRWGQGNTGELFF. The CDR3 nucleotides read TGTGCCAGCTCACGATGGGGACAGGGGAACACCGGGGAGCTGTTTTTT. The gene calls are TRBV18 and TRBJ2-2; 9 bases fit TRBD1. Trimming at V came to 4 bases and at J to 1 base, leaving 4 bases not matched to a gene. Germline V gives CDR1 KGHSH, CDR2 LQKENI. The CDR3 is 16 residues long.

The chain joins TRBV5-6 to TRBJ1-1, with D uncertain. V gave up 3 bases and J gave up 6 bases, with 15 bases separating them. The CDR3 has 14 amino acids. The germline CDR1 and CDR2 sequences are SGHDT and YYEEEE. The chain's CDR3 is CASSWPRGRSEAFF. CDR3 bases: TGTGCCAGCAGCTGGCCCCGAGGGAGGTCTGAAGCTTTCTTT.

The chain is built from TRBV11-2 and TRBJ2-7; 14 bases map to TRBD2. CDR1 is SGHAT and CDR2 is FQNNGV in the germline V gene. Unmatched junction bases numbered 3, after V lost 5 bases and J lost 3 bases. This CDR3 is built from 15 residues. The CDR3 DNA reads TGTGCCAGCAGCCAGACTAGCGGGAGGGTCTACGAGCAGTACTTC. This gives the protein CASSQTSGRVYEQYF.

The V call is TRBV5-1, the J call TRBJ2-2; D possibly corresponds to TRBD2 (6 bases). The CDR3 loop spans 17 amino acids. Trimming shortened V by 4 bases and J by 5 bases, and 21 bases separated the two germline ends. Germline V gives CDR1 SGHRS, CDR2 YFSETQ. CDR3 loop: CASSASVFGTGTGELFF. The DNA for the CDR3 is TGCGCCAGCAGCGCCTCCGTGTTTGGGACTGGTACCGGGGAGCTGTTTTTT.

The chain combines TRBV19 with TRBJ2-7; 7 bases agree with TRBD1. From germline, CDR1 is LNHDA and CDR2 SQIVND (reference sequence). The V segment lost 7 bases and the J segment 6 bases; nucleotides outside the gene matches: 12. This CDR3 has 14 amino acids. The CDR3 DNA reads TGTGCCAGTACGTCGACAGGGAGCTACGGCGAGCAGTACTTC. Its translation is CASTSTGSYGEQYF.

The CDR3 region is CASSPQGQEEQYF. In nucleotides, the CDR3 is TGTGCCAGCAGTCCCCAAGGACAGGAGGAGCAGTACTTC. The chain joins TRBV28 to TRBJ2-7; 7 nucleotides agree with TRBD1. V trimming: 5 bases; J trimming: 7 bases; junction bases outside the gene matches: 8. The CDR3 runs to 13 residues. Per germline, CDR1 MDHEN and CDR2 SYDVKM.

The gene calls are TRBV5-1 and TRBJ1-6, with D possibly being TRBD1 (6 bases). V was pared by 4 bases and J by 7 bases, with 18 bases between. Germline assignment: CDR1 SGHRS and CDR2 YFSETQ. The CDR3 is 16 amino acids. The CDR3 reads CASSRSGTSLNSPLHF. The CDR3 DNA is TGCGCCAGCAGCAGATCCGGGACAAGCCTAAATTCACCCCTCCACTTT.

J is TRBJ2-2 and V is TRBV10-3, with TRBD1 identical over 7 bases. Germline V gene sequence: CDR1 ENHRY, CDR2 SYGVKD. There are 15 residues in the CDR3. The junction had 8 bases not matched to a gene; V was cut back by 6 bases and J by 4 bases. The CDR3 here is CAIRPQGWGTGELFF. Here the CDR3 DNA reads TGTGCCATCAGACCACAGGGGTGGGGCACCGGGGAGCTGTTTTTT.

The chain recombines TRBV29-1 with TRBJ2-7, with 9 bases identical to TRBD1. The J segment lost 0 bases and the V segment lost 6 bases, leaving 9 bases of the junction unmatched. This CDR3 contains 15 residues. Per germline, CDR1 SQVTM and CDR2 ANQGSEA. This CDR3 is CSVGQGPTSSYEQYF. The CDR3 DNA reads as TGCAGCGTCGGACAGGGGCCCACCTCCTCCTACGAGCAGTACTTC.

This chain connects TRBV19 to TRBJ2-2, with 8 positions matching TRBD1. This CDR3 is built from 13 residues. Germline V CDR1 and CDR2: LNHDA, SQIVND (reference sequence). Trimming at V came to 5 bases and at J to 7 bases, leaving 3 bases not matched to a gene. This chain's CDR3 is CASSEQGVGELFF. CDR3 coding DNA: TGTGCCAGTAGTGAACAGGGGGTCGGGGAGCTGTTTTTT.

This rearrangement joins TRBV27 to TRBJ1-1; D not certain. The CDR3 spans 15 residues. CDR1 MNHEY and CDR2 SMNVEV come from the germline V gene (reference sequence). Trimming shortened V by 5 bases and J by 2 bases, and 15 bases separated the two germline ends. The CDR3 sequence is CASSLGRTGNTEAFF. DNA for the CDR3: TGTGCCAGCAGTCTGGGTCGGACGGGAAACACTGAAGCTTTCTTT.

In its sample, this clone was seen a few times. The chain combines TRBV2 with TRBJ1-1, with D perhaps TRBD1 (5 bases). CDR3 size: 15 residues. V gave up 4 bases and J gave up 4 bases, with 16 bases separating them. CDR1 and CDR2 (germline): SNHLY, FYNNEI. The CDR3 region is CASSGDPQVGTEAFF. The CDR3 DNA follows: TGTGCCAGCAGTGGGGATCCACAGGTTGGCACTGAAGCTTTCTTT.

The chain is built from TRBV6-2 or TRBV6-3 and TRBJ1-2, with 9 positions matching TRBD1. Germline V gene sequence: CDR1 MNHEY, CDR2 SVGEGT. The CDR3 totals 15 residues. Losses at the gene ends were 2 bases for V and 6 bases for J; bases not matched to a gene: 7. The CDR3 loop reads CASSYDPGQGHGYTF. CDR3 nucleotide sequence: TGTGCCAGCAGTTACGACCCGGGACAGGGACATGGCTACACCTTC.

This clone has more than one count but fewer than ten. This rearrangement joins TRBV5-1 to TRBJ2-1; TRBD2 aligns across 7 bases. Trimming removed 4 bases from V and 6 bases from J; junction bases left unmatched: 1. CDR3 length: 12 amino acids. The germline gives CDR1 SGHRS, CDR2 YFSETQ. CDR3 protein: CASSPGGNEQFF. The CDR3 coding sequence is TGCGCCAGCAGCCCGGGAGGCAATGAGCAGTTCTTC. Supplemented by reference TRBV5-1 and TRBJ2-1, the full variable domain reads KAGVTQTPRYLIKTRGQQVTLSCSPISGHRSVSWYQQTPGQGLQFLFEYFSETQRNKGNFPGRFSGRQFSNSRSEMNVSTLELGDSALYLCASSPGGNEQFFGPGTRLTVL.

This chain uses TRBV6-5 with TRBJ1-1; 7 bases fit TRBD1. The CDR3 covers 14 residues. The J segment lost 3 bases and the V segment lost 6 bases, leaving 7 bases of the junction unmatched. Germline V gene sequence: CDR1 MNHEY, CDR2 SVGAGI. CDR3 nucleotides: TGTGCCAGCAGAAATGACAGGGTGGACACTGAAGCTTTCTTT. Protein: CASRNDRVDTEAFF.

The V gene is TRBV10-3, the J gene TRBJ1-2, with a tentative D call TRBD1 (6 bases). The V gene's germline CDR1 is ENHRY and CDR2 SYGVKD. The germline V and J ends were trimmed by 10 bases and 0 bases, with 15 bases remaining between them. CDR3 length: 14 amino acids. Here the CDR3 DNA reads TGTGCCACTTATGAGCACAGGGCTAACTATGGCTACACCTTC. Its translation is CATYEHRANYGYTF.

This chain uses TRBV5-5 with TRBJ1-6; 7 bases fit TRBD1. Germline V gene sequence: CDR1 SGHKS, CDR2 YYEKEE (reference sequence). The CDR3 loop spans 16 amino acids. Germline trimming cut 2 bases from V and 6 bases from J; bases unmatched to any gene: 8. The CDR3 region has the DNA TGTGCCAGCAGCTTTACGGGACAGCCTCTTAATTCACCCCTCCACTTT. As protein: CASSFTGQPLNSPLHF.

The genes are TRBV7-8 and TRBJ1-3, with a possible D match to TRBD1 (5 bases). Germline-derived CDR1 and CDR2 are SGHVS and FQNEAQ. The V end was cut by 5 bases, the J end by 0 bases, with 14 bases between. This CDR3 region has 16 residues. CDR3 coding DNA: TGTGCCAGCAGCGACCAGGGCAGCCTCTCTGGAAACACCATATATTTT. Protein sequence: CASSDQGSLSGNTIYF.

The rearrangement joins TRBV12-5 to TRBJ2-5, with D maybe TRBD1 (6 bases). Per the germline V gene, CDR1 is LGHNT and CDR2 is FRNRAP. The V end lost 6 bases, the J end lost 4 bases, and 15 bases lay between the germline ends. The CDR3 runs 14 residues. CDR3 bases: TGTGCTAGTGGGGCAGGGGCGCCCGGAGAGACCCAGTACTTC. Protein product: CASGAGAPGETQYF.

In this sample, this clone turned up once. The chain has TRBV19 and TRBJ2-7; 10 bases are shared with TRBD1. V lost 6 bases and J lost 6; bases outside the gene matches: 8. CDR1 is LNHDA and CDR2 is SQIVND in the germline V gene (reference sequence). The CDR3 has 14 residues. DNA of the CDR3: TGTGCCAGTAGCCTCCAGGGACAGGGGTTCGAGCAGTACTTC. This translates into CASSLQGQGFEQYF. The full variable domain, in which reference TRBV19 and TRBJ2-7 provide the parts outside the CDR3, is DGGITQSPKYLFRKEGQNVTLSCEQNLNHDAMYWYRQDPGQGLRLIYYSQIVNDFQKGDIAEGYSVSREKKESFPLTVTSAQKNPTAFYLCASSLQGQGFEQYFGPGTRLTVT.

The chain joins TRBV5-8 to TRBJ1-1; 7 bases are a match to TRBD1. V shed 1 base and J 4 bases; nucleotides not matched to a gene: 4. CDR1 is SGHTS and CDR2 is YDEGEE in the germline V gene. The CDR3 extends over 14 amino acids. CDR3 protein: CASSLYRGPTEAFF. In DNA form, the CDR3 reads TGTGCCAGCAGCTTGTACAGGGGTCCCACTGAAGCTTTCTTT.

This chain uses TRBV6-2 or TRBV6-3 with TRBJ2-2; TRBD2 agrees at 8 bases. This CDR3 is built from 15 residues. V was clipped by 6 bases and J by 3 bases; unmatched bases: 6. From germline, CDR1 is MNHEY and CDR2 SVGEGT. CDR3 region: CASSHGGADTGELFF. CDR3 nucleotide sequence: TGTGCCAGCAGCCACGGGGGGGCCGACACCGGGGAGCTGTTTTTT.

The rearrangement joins TRBV7-9 to TRBJ2-7; D might be TRBD2 (6 bases). CDR3 length: 14 residues. Germline V gene sequence: CDR1 SEHNR, CDR2 FQNEAQ (reference sequence). The V end lost 0 bases, the J end lost 5 bases, and 11 bases lay between the germline ends. The CDR3 here is CASSLAGGNHEQYF. CDR3 DNA: TGTGCCAGCAGCTTAGCGGGCGGGAACCACGAGCAGTACTTC.

This chain connects TRBV10-3 to TRBJ2-1; 10 bases are shared with TRBD2. The CDR3 loop spans 13 amino acids. Trimming at V came to 9 bases and at J to 5 bases, leaving 4 bases not matched to a gene. CDR1 is ENHRY and CDR2 is SYGVKD in the germline V gene. CDR3 DNA: TGTGCCATTTCCCTAGCGGGGGACAATGAGCAGTTCTTC. Translation: CAISLAGDNEQFF.

The chain has TRBV28 and TRBJ2-1; TRBD1 aligns across 7 bases. Trimming took 5 bases from V and 4 from J; bases not matched to a gene: 8. The CDR3 loop spans 15 amino acids. Germline CDR1 and CDR2: MDHEN and SYDVKM. The CDR3 spells CASSPPTGRYNEQFF. CDR3 coding DNA: TGTGCCAGCAGTCCACCGACAGGGCGATACAATGAGCAGTTCTTC.

This clone was detected only a few times. This chain connects TRBV30 to TRBJ1-2; D remains unclear. The CDR3 has 13 amino acids. Germline V gene lookup returns CDR1 GTSNPN and CDR2 SVGIG (reference sequence). V was trimmed by 0 bases and J by 2 bases, leaving 7 bases between them. CDR3 protein: CAWSVEQNYGYTF. The CDR3 nucleotides are TGTGCCTGGAGTGTTGAACAGAACTATGGCTACACCTTC.